The T cell receptor beta chain under discussion was sequenced for a study of siplizumab effects on memory and regulatory T cells. Sequencing was performed with immunoSEQ multiplex PCR; in TCRdb, only in-frame clones are kept and a portion is missing. The repertoire holds some 96,000 clones, over 90% seen once, with roughly 1.4% in the top ten. This clone was seen once. Germline V CDR1 and CDR2: SGHNT, YYREEE (reference sequence). V dropped 6 bases and J dropped 6; count of bases not matched to a gene: 12. The CDR3 extends over 15 amino acids. The chain combines TRBV5-4 with TRBJ2-3; 8 positions match TRBD1. Source material: non-Treg CD4+ T cells sorted from blood. This clonotype was obtained from a human donor in good health. This CDR3 is CASTPAGRGLDTQYF. In DNA, the CDR3 is TGTGCCAGCACCCCGGCCGGCAGGGGGCTCGATACGCAGTATTTT.